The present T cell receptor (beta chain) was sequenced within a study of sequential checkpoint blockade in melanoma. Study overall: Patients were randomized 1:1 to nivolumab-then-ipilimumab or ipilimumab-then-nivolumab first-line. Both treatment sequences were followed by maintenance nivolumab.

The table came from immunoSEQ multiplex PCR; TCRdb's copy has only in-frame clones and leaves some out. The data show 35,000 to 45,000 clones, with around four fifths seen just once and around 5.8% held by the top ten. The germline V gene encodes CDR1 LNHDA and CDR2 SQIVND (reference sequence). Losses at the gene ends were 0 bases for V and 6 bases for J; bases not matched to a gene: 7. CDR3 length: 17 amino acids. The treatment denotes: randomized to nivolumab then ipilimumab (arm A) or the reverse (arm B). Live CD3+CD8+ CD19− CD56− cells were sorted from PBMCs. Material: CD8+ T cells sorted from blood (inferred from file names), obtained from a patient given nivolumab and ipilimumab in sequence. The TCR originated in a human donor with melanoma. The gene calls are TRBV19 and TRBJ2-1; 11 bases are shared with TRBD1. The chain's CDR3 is CASSIDQAGTGGNEQFF. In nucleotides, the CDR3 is TGTGCCAGTAGTATAGATCAGGCCGGGACAGGGGGCAATGAGCAGTTCTTC.